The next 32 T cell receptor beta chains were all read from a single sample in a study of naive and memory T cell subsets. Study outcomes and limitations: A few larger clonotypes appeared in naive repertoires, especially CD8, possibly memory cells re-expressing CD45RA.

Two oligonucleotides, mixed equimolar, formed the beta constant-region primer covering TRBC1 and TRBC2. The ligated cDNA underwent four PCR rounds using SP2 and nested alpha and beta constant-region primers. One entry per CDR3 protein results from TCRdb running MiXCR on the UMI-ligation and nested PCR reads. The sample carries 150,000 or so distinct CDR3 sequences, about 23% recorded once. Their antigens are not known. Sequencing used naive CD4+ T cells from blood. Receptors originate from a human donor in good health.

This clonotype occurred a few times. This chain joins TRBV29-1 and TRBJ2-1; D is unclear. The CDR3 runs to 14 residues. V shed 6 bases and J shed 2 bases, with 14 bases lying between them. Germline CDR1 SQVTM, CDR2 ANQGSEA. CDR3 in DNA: TGCAGCGTGGTGACCAGACCCACCTACAATGAGCAGTTCTTC. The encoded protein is CSVVTRPTYNEQFF.

The CDR3, as DNA: TGTGCCATCAGTGAGGCGACAGGACGGGACACTGAAGCTTTCTTT. Translation gives CAISEATGRDTEAFF. V gene TRBV10-3 combines with J gene TRBJ1-1, with D perhaps TRBD1 (6 bases). Germline V lookup: CDR1 ENHRY, CDR2 SYGVKD. The CDR3 is made up of 15 amino acids. V was shortened by 2 bases and J by 3 bases, with 13 bases between the two germline ends.

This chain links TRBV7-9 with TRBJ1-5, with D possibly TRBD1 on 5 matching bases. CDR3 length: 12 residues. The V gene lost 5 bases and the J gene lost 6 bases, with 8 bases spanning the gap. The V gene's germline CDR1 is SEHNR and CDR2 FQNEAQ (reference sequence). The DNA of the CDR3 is TGTGCCAGCAGCCCGGGGGGTCAGCCCCAGCATTTT. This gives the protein CASSPGGQPQHF.

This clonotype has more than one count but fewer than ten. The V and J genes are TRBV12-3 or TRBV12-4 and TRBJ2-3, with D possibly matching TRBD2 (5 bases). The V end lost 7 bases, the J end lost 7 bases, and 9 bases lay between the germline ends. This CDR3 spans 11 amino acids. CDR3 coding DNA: TGTGCCAGCACCCGAGGGAATACGCAGTATTTT. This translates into CASTRGNTQYF.

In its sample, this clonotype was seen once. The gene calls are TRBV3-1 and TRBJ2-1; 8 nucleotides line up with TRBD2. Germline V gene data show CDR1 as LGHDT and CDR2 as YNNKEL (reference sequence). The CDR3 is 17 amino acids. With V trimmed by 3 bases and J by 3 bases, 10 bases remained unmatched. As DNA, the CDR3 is TGTGCCAGCAGCCAGGACCCGACTAGCGCGTTCTACAATGAGCAGTTCTTC. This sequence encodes CASSQDPTSAFYNEQFF.

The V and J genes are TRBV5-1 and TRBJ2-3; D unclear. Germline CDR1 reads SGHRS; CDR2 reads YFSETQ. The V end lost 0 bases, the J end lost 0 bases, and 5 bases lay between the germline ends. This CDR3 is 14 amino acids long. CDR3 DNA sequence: TGCGCCAGCAGCTTGGATAAGAGCACAGATACGCAGTATTTT. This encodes CASSLDKSTDTQYF.

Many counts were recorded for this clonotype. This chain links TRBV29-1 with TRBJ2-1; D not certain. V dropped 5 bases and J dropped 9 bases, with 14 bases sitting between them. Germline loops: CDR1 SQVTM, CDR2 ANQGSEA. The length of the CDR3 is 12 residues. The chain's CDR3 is CSVKLIRGEQFF. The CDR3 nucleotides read TGCAGCGTTAAATTAATCCGTGGTGAGCAGTTCTTC.

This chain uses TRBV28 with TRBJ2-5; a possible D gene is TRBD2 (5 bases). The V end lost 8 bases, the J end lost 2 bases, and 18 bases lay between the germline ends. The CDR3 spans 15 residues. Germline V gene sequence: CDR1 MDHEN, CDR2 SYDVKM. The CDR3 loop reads CASSVYPREQETQYF. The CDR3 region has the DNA TGTGCCAGCTCAGTTTACCCTCGGGAACAAGAGACCCAGTACTTC.

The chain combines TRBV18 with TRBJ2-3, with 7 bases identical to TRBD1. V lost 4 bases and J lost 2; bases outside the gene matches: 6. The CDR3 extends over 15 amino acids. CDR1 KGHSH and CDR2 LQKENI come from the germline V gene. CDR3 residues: CASSRRQGITDTQYF. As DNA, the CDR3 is TGTGCCAGCTCACGCAGACAGGGTATCACAGATACGCAGTATTTT.

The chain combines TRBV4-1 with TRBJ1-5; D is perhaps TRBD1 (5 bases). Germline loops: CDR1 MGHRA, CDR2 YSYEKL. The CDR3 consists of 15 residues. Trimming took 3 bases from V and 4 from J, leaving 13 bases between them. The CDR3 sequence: CASSHGGLTNQPQHF. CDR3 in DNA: TGCGCCAGCAGCCACGGGGGTTTGACAAATCAGCCCCAGCATTTT.

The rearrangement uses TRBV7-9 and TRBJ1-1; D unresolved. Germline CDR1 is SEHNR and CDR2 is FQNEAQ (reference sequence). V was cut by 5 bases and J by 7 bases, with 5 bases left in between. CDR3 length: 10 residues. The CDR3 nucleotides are TGTGCCAGCAGCGTACTTGAAGCTTTCTTT. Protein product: CASSVLEAFF. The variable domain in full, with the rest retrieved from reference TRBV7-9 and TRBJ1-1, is DTGVSQNPRHKITKRGQNVTFRCDPISEHNRLYWYRQTLGQGPEFLTYFQNEAQLEKSRLLSDRFSAERPKGSFSTLEIQRTEQGDSAMYLCASSVLEAFFGQGTRLTVV.

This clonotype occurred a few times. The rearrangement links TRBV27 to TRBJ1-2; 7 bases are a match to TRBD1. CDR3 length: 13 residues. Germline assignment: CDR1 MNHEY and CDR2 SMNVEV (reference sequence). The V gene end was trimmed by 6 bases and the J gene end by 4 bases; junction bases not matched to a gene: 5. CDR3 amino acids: CASRTGRSYGYTF. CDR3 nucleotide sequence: TGTGCCAGCAGGACAGGGAGGAGCTATGGCTACACCTTC.

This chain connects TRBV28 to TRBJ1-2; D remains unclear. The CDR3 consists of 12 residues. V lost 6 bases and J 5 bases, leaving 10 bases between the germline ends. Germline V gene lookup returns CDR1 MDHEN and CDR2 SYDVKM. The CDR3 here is CASRPAGYGYTF. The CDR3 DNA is TGTGCCAGCAGACCCGCTGGGTATGGCTACACCTTC.

The CDR3 DNA reads TGTGCCAGCAGCCTCCGGGGGGGTCCGAACACTGAAGCTTTCTTT. Its translation is CASSLRGGPNTEAFF. The chain has TRBV12-3 or TRBV12-4 and TRBJ1-1, with a tentative D call TRBD1 (5 bases). The CDR3 has 15 amino acids. The V end was cut by 6 bases, the J end by 1 base, with 15 bases between.

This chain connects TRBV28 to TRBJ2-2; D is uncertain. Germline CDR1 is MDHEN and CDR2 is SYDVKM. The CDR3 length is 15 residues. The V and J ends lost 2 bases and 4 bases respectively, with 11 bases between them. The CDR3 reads CASSLILGGTGELFF. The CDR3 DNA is TGTGCCAGCAGTTTAATCCTCGGCGGCACCGGGGAGCTGTTTTTT.

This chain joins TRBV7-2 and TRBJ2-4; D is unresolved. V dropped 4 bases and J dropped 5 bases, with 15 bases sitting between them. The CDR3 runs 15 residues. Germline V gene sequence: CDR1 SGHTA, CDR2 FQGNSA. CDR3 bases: TGTGCCAGCAGCTCACGACTGGGATGGCAAAACATTCAGTACTTC. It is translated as CASSSRLGWQNIQYF.

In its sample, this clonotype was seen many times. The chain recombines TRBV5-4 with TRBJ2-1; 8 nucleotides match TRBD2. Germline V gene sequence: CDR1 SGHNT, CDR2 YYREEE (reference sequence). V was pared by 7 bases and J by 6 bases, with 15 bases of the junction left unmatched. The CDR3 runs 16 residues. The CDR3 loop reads CASGNSGMTPFNEQFF. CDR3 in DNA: TGTGCCAGCGGTAATAGCGGGATGACCCCTTTCAATGAGCAGTTCTTC.

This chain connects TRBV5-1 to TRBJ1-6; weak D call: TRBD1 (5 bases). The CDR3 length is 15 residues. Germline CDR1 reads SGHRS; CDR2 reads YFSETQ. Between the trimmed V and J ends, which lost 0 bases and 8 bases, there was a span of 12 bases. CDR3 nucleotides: TGCGCCAGCAGCTTGGGTGACAGAGAGGATTCACCCCTCCACTTT. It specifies CASSLGDREDSPLHF. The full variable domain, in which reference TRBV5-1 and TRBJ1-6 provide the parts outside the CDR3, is KAGVTQTPRYLIKTRGQQVTLSCSPISGHRSVSWYQQTPGQGLQFLFEYFSETQRNKGNFPGRFSGRQFSNSRSEMNVSTLELGDSALYLCASSLGDREDSPLHFGNGTRLTVT.

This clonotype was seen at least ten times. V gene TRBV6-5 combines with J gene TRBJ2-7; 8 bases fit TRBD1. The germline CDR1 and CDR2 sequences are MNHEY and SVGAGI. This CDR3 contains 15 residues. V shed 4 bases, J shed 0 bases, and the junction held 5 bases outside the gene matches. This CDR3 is CASSFRDRSSYEQYF. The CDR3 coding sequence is TGTGCCAGCAGTTTCCGGGACAGGAGCTCCTACGAGCAGTACTTC.

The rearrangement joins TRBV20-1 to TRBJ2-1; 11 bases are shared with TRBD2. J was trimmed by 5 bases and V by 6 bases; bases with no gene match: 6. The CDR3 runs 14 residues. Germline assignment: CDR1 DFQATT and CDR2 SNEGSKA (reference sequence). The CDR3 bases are TGCAGTGCGAAACTAGCGGGAGTGCACAATGAGCAGTTCTTC. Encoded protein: CSAKLAGVHNEQFF.

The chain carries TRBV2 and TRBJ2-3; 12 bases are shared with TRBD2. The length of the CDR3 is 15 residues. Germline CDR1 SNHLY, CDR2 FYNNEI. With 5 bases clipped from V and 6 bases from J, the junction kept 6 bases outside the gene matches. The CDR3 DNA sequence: TGTGCCAGCAGTCCTGGACTAGCGGGACCCGATACGCAGTATTTT. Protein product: CASSPGLAGPDTQYF.

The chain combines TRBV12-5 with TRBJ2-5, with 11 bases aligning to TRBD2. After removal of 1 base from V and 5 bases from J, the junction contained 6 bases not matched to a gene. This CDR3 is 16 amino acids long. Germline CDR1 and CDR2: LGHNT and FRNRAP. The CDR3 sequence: CASGLELAGVGETQYF. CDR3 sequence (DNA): TGTGCTAGTGGTTTGGAACTAGCGGGAGTCGGGGAGACCCAGTACTTC.

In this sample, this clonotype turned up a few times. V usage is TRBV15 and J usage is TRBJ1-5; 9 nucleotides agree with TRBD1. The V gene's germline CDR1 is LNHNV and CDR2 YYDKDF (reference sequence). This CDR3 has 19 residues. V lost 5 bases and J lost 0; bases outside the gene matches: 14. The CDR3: CATSASRDRDNPSNQPQHF. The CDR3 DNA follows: TGTGCCACCAGCGCTTCCCGGGACAGGGACAATCCTAGCAATCAGCCCCAGCATTTT.

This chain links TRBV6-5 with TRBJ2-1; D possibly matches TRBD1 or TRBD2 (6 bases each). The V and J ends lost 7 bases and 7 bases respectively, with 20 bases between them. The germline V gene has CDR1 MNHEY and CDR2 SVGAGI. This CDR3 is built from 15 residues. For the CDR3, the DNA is TGTGCCAGCAATCGGGGGCTAGCTGCGACGAATGAGCAGTTCTTC. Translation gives CASNRGLAATNEQFF.

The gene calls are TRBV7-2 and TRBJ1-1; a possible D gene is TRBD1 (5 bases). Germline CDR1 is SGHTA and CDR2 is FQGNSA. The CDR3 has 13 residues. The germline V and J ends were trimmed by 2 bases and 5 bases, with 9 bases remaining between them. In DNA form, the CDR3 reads TGTGCCAGCAGCTTACAGGGCGGAACTGAAGCTTTCTTT. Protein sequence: CASSLQGGTEAFF.

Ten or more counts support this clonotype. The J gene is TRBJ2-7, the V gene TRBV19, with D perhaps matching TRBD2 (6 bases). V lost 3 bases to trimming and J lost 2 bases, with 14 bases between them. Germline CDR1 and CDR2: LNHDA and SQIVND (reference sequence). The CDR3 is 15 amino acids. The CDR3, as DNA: TGTGCCAGTAGTATGGGACTCCAAATGACCTACGAGCAGTACTTC. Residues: CASSMGLQMTYEQYF.

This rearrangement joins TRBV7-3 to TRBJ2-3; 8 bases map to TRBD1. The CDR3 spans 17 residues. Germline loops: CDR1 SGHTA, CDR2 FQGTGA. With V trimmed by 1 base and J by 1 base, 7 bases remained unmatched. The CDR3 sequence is CASSLRGGQVGTDTQYF. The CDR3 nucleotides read TGTGCCAGCAGCTTAAGAGGGGGACAGGTTGGCACAGATACGCAGTATTTT.

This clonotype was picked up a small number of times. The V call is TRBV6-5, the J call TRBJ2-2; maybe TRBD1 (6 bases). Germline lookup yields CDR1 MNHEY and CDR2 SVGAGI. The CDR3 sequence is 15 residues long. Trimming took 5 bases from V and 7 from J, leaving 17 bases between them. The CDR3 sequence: CASSTDRLWVGELFF. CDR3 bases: TGTGCCAGCAGTACCGACAGGCTTTGGGTCGGGGAGCTGTTTTTT.

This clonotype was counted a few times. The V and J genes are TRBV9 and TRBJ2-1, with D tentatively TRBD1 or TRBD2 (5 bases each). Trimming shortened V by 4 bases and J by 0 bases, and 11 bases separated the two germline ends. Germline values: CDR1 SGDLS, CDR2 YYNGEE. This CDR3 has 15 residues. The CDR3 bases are TGTGCCAGCAGCTTTAGGGACCTCTCCTACAATGAGCAGTTCTTC. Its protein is CASSFRDLSYNEQFF.

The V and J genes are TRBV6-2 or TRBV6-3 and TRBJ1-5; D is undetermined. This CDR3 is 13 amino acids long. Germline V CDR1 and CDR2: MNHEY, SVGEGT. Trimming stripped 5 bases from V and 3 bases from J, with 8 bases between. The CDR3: CASSRASNQPQHF. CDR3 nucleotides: TGTGCCAGCAGTCGGGCCTCCAATCAGCCCCAGCATTTT.

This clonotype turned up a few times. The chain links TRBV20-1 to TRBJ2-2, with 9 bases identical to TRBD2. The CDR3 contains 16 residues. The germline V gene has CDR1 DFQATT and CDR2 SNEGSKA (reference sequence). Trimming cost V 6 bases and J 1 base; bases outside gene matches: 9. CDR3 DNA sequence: TGCAGTGCGAGAAAGTTAGCGGGAGTGAACACCGGGGAGCTGTTTTTT. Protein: CSARKLAGVNTGELFF.

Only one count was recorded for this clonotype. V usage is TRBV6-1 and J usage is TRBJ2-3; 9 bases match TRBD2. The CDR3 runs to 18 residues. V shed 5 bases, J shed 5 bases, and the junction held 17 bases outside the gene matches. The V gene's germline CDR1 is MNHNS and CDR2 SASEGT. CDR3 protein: CASSPHAGTSFNGDTQYF. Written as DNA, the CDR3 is TGTGCCAGCAGTCCCCACGCCGGGACTAGCTTCAATGGAGATACGCAGTATTTT.